Reported below is one T cell receptor (beta chain). Other DNA sequences in the sample encode the same CDR3. These data are taken from a study of blood T cell repertoires in COVID-19. Produced via immunoSEQ multiplex PCR; TCRdb's table is partial and in-frame only. The table has 300,000 to 400,000 clones, 85% to 90% seen once; the top ten hold about 1%. Per the germline V gene, CDR1 is SEHNR and CDR2 is FQNEAQ (reference sequence). The CDR3 has 15 residues. With 2 bases clipped from V and 5 bases from J, the junction kept 5 bases outside the gene matches. V is TRBV7-9 and J is TRBJ2-1; TRBD2 aligns across 8 bases. This receptor was identified in a man younger than 30 who had recovered from COVID-19. The sample comprised PBMCs or T cells enriched from blood (not recorded which). The CDR3 DNA sequence: TGTGCCAGCAGCTTACGCGGGGGGACAAACAATGAGCAGTTCTTC. This gives the protein CASSLRGGTNNEQFF.